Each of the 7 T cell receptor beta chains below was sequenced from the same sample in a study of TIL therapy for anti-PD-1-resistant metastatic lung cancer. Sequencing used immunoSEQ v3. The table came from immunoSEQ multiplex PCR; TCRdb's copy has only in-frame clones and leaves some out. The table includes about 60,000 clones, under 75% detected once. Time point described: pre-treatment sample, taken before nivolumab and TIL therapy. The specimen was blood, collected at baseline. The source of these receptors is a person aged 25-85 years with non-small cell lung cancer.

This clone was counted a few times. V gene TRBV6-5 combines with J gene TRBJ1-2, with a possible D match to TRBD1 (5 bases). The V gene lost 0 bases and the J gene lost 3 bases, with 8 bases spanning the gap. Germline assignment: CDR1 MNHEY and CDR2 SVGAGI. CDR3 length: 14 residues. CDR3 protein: CASSYSGRDYGYTF. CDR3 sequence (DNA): TGTGCCAGCAGTTACTCGGGGCGGGACTATGGCTACACCTTC.

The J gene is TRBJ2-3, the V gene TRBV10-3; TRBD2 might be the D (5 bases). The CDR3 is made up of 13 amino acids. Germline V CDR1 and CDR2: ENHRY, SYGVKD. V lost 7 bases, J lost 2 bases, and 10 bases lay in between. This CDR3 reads CAITGDITDTQYF. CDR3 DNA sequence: TGTGCCATCACCGGGGATATCACAGATACGCAGTATTTT.

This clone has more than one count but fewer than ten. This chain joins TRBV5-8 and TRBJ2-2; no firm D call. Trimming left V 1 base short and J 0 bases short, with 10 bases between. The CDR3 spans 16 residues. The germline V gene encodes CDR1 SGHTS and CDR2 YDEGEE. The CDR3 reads CASSLIGYTNTGELFF. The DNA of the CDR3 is TGTGCCAGCAGCTTGATAGGGTATACGAACACCGGGGAGCTGTTTTTT.

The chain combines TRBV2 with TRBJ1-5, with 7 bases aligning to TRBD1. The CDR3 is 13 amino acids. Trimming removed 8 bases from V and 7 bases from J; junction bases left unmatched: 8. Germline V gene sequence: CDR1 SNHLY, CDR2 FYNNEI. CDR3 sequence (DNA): TGTGCCAGCGAGCGGGACAGTGAACAGCCCCAGCATTTT. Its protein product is CASERDSEQPQHF. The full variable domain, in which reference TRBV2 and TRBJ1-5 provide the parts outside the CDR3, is EPEVTQTPSHQVTQMGQEVILRCVPISNHLYFYWYRQILGQKVEFLVSFYNNEISEKSEIFDDQFSVERPDGSNFTLKIRSTKLEDSAMYFCASERDSEQPQHFGDGTRLSIL.

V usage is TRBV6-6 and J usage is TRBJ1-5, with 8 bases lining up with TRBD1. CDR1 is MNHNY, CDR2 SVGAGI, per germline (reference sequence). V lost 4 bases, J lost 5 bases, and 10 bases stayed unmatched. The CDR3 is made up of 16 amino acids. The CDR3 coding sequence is TGTGCCAGCAGTTCGCAGGGGGCGGGGGTCCATCAGCCCCAGCATTTT. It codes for CASSSQGAGVHQPQHF.

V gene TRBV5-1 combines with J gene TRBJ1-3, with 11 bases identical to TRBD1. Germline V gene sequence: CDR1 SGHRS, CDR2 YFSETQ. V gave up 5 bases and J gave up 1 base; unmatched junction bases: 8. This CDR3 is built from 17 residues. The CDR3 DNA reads TGCGCCAGCAGTACGGACAGGGGGCGCGGATCTGGAAACACCATATATTTT. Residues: CASSTDRGRGSGNTIYF.

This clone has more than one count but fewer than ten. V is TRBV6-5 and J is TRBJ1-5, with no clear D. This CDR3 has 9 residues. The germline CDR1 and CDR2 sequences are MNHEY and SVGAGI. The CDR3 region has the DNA TGTGCGGCGGGACAGCCCCAGCATTTT. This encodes CAAGQPQHF.